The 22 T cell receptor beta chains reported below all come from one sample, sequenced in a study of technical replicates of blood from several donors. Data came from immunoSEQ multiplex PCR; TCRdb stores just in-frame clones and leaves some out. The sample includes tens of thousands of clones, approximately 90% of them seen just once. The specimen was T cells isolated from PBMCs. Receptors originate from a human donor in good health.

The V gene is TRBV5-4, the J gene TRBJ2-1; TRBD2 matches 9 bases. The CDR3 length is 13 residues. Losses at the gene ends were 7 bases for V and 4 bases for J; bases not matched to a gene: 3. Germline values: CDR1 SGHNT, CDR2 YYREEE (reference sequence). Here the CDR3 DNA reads TGTGCCAGCCAACTAGCGGGTTACAATGAGCAGTTCTTC. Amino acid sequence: CASQLAGYNEQFF.

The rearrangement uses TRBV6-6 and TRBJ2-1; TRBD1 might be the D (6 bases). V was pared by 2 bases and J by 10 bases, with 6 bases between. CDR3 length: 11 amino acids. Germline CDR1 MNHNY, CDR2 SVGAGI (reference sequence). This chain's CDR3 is CASSYTGEQFF. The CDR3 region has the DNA TGTGCCAGCAGTTACACAGGGGAGCAGTTCTTC.

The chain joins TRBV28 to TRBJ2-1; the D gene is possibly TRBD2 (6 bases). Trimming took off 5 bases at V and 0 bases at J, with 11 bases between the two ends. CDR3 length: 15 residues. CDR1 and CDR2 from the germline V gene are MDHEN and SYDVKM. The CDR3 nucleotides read TGTGCCAGCAGTCGTGGGACTGGCTCCTACAATGAGCAGTTCTTC. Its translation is CASSRGTGSYNEQFF.

This chain's CDR3 is CASSLDSFYGYTF. In nucleotides, the CDR3 is TGTGCCAGCAGCCTGGACAGCTTCTATGGCTACACCTTC. This chain links TRBV7-9 with TRBJ1-2, with D perhaps TRBD1 (6 bases). CDR1 is SEHNR and CDR2 is FQNEAQ in the germline V gene (reference sequence). The length of the CDR3 is 13 residues. The V and J ends lost 5 bases and 4 bases respectively, with 11 bases between them.

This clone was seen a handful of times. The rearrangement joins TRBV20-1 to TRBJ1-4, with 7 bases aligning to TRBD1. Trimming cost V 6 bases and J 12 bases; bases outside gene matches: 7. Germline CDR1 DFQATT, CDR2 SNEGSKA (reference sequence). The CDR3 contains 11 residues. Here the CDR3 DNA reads TGCAGTGCGGACGACAGGGAGGAACTGTTTTTT. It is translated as CSADDREELFF.

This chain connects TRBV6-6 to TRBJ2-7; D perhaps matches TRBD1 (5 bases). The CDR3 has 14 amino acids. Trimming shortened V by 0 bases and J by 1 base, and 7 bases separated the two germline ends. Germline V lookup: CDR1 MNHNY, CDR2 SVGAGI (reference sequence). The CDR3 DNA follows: TGTGCCAGCAGTTACTCGACAGTTTCCTACGAGCAGTACTTC. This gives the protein CASSYSTVSYEQYF.

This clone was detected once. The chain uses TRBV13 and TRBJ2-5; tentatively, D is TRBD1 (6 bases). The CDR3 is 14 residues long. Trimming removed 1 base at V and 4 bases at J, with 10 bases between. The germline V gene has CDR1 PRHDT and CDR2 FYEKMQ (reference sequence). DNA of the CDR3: TGTGCCAGCAGCTTAGAGCGACAGGTAGAGACCCAGTACTTC. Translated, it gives CASSLERQVETQYF.

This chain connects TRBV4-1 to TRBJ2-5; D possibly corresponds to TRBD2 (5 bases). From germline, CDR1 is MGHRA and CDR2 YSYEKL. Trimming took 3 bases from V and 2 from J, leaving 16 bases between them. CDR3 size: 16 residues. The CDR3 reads CASSQPILSVQETQYF. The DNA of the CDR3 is TGCGCCAGCAGCCAGCCTATTCTTAGCGTGCAAGAGACCCAGTACTTC.

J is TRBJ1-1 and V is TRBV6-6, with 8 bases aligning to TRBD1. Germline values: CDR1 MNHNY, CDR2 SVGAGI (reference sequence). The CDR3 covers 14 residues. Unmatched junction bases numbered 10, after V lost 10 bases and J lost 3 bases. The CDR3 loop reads CATQQQGGDTEAFF. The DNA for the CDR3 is TGTGCCACCCAACAACAGGGGGGGGACACTGAAGCTTTCTTT.

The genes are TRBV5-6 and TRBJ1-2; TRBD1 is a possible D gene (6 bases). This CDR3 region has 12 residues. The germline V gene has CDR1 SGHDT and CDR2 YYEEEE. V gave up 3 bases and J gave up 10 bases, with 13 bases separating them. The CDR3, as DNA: TGTGCCAGCAGCTCCCTGGACAGATACTACACCTTC. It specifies CASSSLDRYYTF.

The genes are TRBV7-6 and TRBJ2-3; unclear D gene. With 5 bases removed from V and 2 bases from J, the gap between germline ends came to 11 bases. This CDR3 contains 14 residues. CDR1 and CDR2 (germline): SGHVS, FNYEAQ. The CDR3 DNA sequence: TGTGCCAGCAGCGTCAGACTGTACACAGATACGCAGTATTTT. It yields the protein CASSVRLYTDTQYF.

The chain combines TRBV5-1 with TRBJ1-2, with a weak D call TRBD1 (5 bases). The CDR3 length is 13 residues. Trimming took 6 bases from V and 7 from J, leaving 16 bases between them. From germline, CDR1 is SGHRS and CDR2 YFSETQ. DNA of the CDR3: TGCGCCAGCAATCCCGGGGGAACGTCTGGCTACACCTTC. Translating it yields CASNPGGTSGYTF.

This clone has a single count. CDR3 bases: TGTGCCAGCAGCTCCACTAGGGGGAATCAGCCCCAGCATTTT. Translated: CASSSTRGNQPQHF. The gene calls are TRBV7-9 and TRBJ1-5; D is possibly TRBD1 (6 bases). Germline assignment: CDR1 SEHNR and CDR2 FQNEAQ (reference sequence). Trimming left V 4 bases short and J 4 bases short, with 11 bases between. The CDR3 is made up of 14 amino acids.

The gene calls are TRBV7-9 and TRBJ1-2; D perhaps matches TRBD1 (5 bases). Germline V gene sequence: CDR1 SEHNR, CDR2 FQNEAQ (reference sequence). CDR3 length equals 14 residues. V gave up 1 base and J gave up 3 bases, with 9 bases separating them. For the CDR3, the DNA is TGTGCCAGCAGCTTAGTGCGGACACACTATGGCTACACCTTC. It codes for CASSLVRTHYGYTF.

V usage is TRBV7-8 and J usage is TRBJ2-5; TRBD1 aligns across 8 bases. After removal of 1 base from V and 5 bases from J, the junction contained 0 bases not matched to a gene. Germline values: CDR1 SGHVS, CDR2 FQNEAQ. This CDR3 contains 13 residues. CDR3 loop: CASSLGTGETQYF. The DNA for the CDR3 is TGTGCCAGCAGCTTAGGGACAGGGGAGACCCAGTACTTC.

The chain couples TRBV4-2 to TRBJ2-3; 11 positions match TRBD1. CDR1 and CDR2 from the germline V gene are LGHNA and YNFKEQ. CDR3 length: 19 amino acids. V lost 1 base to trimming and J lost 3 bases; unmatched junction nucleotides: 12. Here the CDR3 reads CASSQAWTGGESGTDTQYF. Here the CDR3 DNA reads TGTGCCAGCAGCCAAGCTTGGACAGGGGGCGAGAGTGGGACAGATACGCAGTATTTT.

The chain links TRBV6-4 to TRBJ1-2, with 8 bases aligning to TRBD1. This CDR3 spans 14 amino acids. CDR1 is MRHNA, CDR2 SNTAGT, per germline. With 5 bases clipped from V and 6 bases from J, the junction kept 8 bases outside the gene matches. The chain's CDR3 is CASSPLTGGDGYTF. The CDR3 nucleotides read TGTGCCAGCAGTCCCCTAACAGGGGGAGATGGCTACACCTTC.

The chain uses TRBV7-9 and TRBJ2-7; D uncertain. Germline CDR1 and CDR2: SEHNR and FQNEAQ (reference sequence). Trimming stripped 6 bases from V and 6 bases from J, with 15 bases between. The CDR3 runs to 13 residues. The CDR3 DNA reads TGTGCCAGCAGTCCCGGGTCCGGCGGCGAGCAGTACTTC. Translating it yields CASSPGSGGEQYF.

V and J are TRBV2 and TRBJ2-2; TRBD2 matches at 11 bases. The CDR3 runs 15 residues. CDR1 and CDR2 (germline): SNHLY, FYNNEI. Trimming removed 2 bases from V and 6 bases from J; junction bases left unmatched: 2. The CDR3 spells CASSEISGGAGELFF. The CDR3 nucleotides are TGTGCCAGCAGTGAAATTAGCGGGGGGGCCGGGGAGCTGTTTTTT. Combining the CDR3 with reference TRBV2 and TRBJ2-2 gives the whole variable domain EPEVTQTPSHQVTQMGQEVILRCVPISNHLYFYWYRQILGQKVEFLVSFYNNEISEKSEIFDDQFSVERPDGSNFTLKIRSTKLEDSAMYFCASSEISGGAGELFFGEGSRLTVL.

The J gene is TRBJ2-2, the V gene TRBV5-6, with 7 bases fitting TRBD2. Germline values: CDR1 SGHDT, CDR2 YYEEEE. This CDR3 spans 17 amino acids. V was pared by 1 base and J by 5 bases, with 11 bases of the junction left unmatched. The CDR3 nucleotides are TGTGCCAGCAGCTTGCTCGTGGGAGGGCCCGGAACCGGGGAGCTGTTTTTT. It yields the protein CASSLLVGGPGTGELFF.

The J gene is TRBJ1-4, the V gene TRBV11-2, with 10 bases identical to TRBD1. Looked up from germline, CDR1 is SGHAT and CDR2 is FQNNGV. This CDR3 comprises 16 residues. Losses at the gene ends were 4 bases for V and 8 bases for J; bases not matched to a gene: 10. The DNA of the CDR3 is TGTGCCAGCAGCTCCTGGTCTAGGACAGGGGGAGAAAAACTGTTTTTT. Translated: CASSSWSRTGGEKLFF. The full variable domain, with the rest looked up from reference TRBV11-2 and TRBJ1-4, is EAGVAQSPRYKIIEKRQSVAFWCNPISGHATLYWYQQILGQGPKLLIQFQNNGVVDDSQLPKDRFSAERLKGVDSTLKIQPAKLEDSAVYLCASSSWSRTGGEKLFFGSGTQLSVL.

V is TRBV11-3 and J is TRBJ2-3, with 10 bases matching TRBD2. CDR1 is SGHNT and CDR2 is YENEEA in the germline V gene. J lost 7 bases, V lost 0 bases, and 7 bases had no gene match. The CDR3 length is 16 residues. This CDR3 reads CASSLDPSGGLYTQYF. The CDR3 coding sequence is TGTGCCAGCAGCTTAGACCCTAGCGGGGGCTTATATACGCAGTATTTT.